What follows describes a single TCR beta chain. The CDR3 has 15 residues. V lost 4 bases and J 5 bases, leaving 15 bases between the germline ends. Germline assignment: CDR1 PRHDT and CDR2 FYEKMQ (reference sequence). The data were obtained in a study of graft-versus-host responses after intestinal transplantation. Produced via immunoSEQ multiplex PCR; TCRdb's table is partial and in-frame only. Here the sample spans 15,000 to 20,000 clones, about 83% being singletons. The graft tissue was processed, and this released both intraepithelial and lamina propria lymphocytes. This specimen was ileum tissue, taken about 19 months after intestinal transplantation. The chain has TRBV13 and TRBJ2-1, with D perhaps matching TRBD2 (5 bases). The sequence came from a human patient who received an intestinal transplant, so some T cells may come from the graft donor. The chain's CDR3 is CASSSTSYINNEQFF. The CDR3 region has the DNA TGTGCCAGCAGCTCCACTAGTTACATTAACAATGAGCAGTTCTTC.